These 2 T cell receptor beta chains originate from one sample sequenced in a study of T cell repertoires in cytomegalovirus infection. Their antigens are not known. From the reads, TCRdb called clonotypes with MiXCR, one entry per CDR3 protein. This sample has about 35,000 distinct CDR3 sequences; less than 60% occur once, and the top ten carry around 90%. This sample comprised CD8+ T cells from cultured PBMCs, obtained from culture after CMV antigen stimulation. Every receptor here comes from a human donor in good health (CMV status not recorded). Some clones in this sample may be carry-over from other donors' samples.

A few counts support this clonotype. The J gene is TRBJ1-5, the V gene TRBV28, with 8 bases matching TRBD1. Trimming took 5 bases from V and 2 from J; bases not matched to a gene: 14. This CDR3 contains 18 residues. CDR1 and CDR2 from the germline V gene are MDHEN and SYDVKM. The CDR3: CASSPDRGVKLGNQPQHF. The CDR3 region has the DNA TGTGCCAGCAGTCCCGACAGGGGAGTGAAGCTGGGCAATCAGCCCCAGCATTTT.

Many counts were recorded for this clonotype. This chain connects TRBV14 to TRBJ2-3; no clear D gene. V was clipped by 0 bases and J by 1 base, with 5 bases between them. The CDR3 is 14 residues long. Germline V lookup: CDR1 SGHDN, CDR2 FVKESK. CDR3 residues: CASSQEGRTDTQYF. The CDR3 region has the DNA TGTGCCAGCAGCCAAGAAGGCCGCACAGATACGCAGTATTTT.